The rows below give T cell receptor beta chains drawn from one sample of a study of shared clonotypes between healthy human individuals. The repertoire was sequenced with immunoSEQ multiplex PCR; TCRdb's copy has only in-frame clones and lacks some. The sample includes over a million clones, about 70% of them seen just once. The sequenced sample was memory CD4+ T cells sorted from blood. These receptors originate from a man between 18 and 35 years old in good health. CDR3s include the opening cysteine and the closing phenylalanine or tryptophan. D genes are given only for firm matches. Only some rows state a clone size, as once, few, many or a class for expanded clones.

size,V,D,J,CDR3,DNA
.,TRBV11-2,.,TRBJ1-3,CASSLDLPRGRGPGNTIYF,TGTGCCAGCAGCTTAGATCTACCCCGGGGCAGGGGCCCCGGAAACACCATATATTTT
.,TRBV6-1,.,TRBJ2-1,CASRDGILQFF,TGTGCCAGCAGGGACGGCATCCTGCAGTTCTTC
.,TRBV7-9,TRBD1,TRBJ2-7,CASSPTGTGEQYF,TGTGCCAGCAGCCCTACAGGGACAGGCGAGCAGTACTTC
.,TRBV18,.,TRBJ1-1,CASSPWTVLNTEAFF,TGTGCCAGCTCGCCATGGACGGTGTTGAACACTGAAGCTTTCTTT
few,TRBV5-5,.,TRBJ1-5,CATIDDSNQPQHF,TGTGCCACGATCGACGATAGCAATCAGCCCCAGCATTTT
.,TRBV4-2,TRBD2,TRBJ2-3,CASSQGVAGGTDTQYF,TGTGCCAGCAGCCAAGGTGTGGCGGGAGGAACCGATACGCAGTATTTT
.,TRBV28,.,TRBJ2-7,CASRTSSSYEQYF,TGTGCCAGCAGAACCAGTTCATCCTACGAGCAGTACTTC
few,TRBV4-3,.,TRBJ2-7,CASSQEYGREYEQYF,TGCGCCAGCAGCCAAGAGTACGGCAGGGAGTACGAGCAGTACTTC
.,TRBV7-2,.,TRBJ2-7,CASSDGLTAYEQYF,TGTGCCAGCAGCGACGGACTGACTGCCTACGAGCAGTACTTC
many,TRBV29-1,.,TRBJ2-7,CSVEVGTSYEQYF,TGCAGCGTTGAAGTGGGCACCTCCTACGAGCAGTACTTC
.,TRBV7-2,.,TRBJ1-3,CASSPWMGNTIYF,TGTGCCAGCAGCCCCTGGATGGGAAACACCATATATTTT
.,TRBV19,.,TRBJ1-1,CASTSRVTEAFF,TGTGCCAGTACCAGTAGGGTCACTGAAGCTTTCTTT
.,TRBV5-6,.,TRBJ1-2,CASSFGQGWNGYTF,TGTGCCAGCAGCTTTGGGCAGGGTTGGAATGGCTACACCTTC
.,TRBV2,.,TRBJ1-5,CASSDQSTGNQPQHF,TGTGCCAGCAGTGACCAGTCAACCGGCAATCAGCCCCAGCATTTT
.,TRBV5-1,.,TRBJ1-2,CASSLDGTYGYTF,TGCGCCAGCAGCTTGGACGGGACCTATGGCTACACCTTC
.,TRBV7-9,TRBD2,TRBJ2-1,CASSLVGGIAVNEQFF,TGTGCCAGCAGCTTAGTGGGGGGGATTGCGGTAAATGAGCAGTTCTTC
.,TRBV9,TRBD2,TRBJ2-3,CASSDGLAGVTDTQYF,TGTGCCAGCAGCGACGGACTAGCGGGAGTTACAGATACGCAGTATTTT
.,TRBV5-8,.,TRBJ2-3,CASSLSGAFTSGTQYF,TGTGCCAGCAGCTTGTCAGGGGCTTTCACTTCGGGTACGCAGTATTTT
.,TRBV2,TRBD1,TRBJ1-2,CASSGDRGRGNGYTF,TGTGCCAGCAGTGGGGACAGGGGGCGAGGGAATGGCTACACCTTC
once,TRBV2,.,TRBJ2-1,CASTRRIRYNEQFF,TGTGCCAGCACAAGAAGGATTCGGTACAATGAGCAGTTCTTC
.,TRBV5-1,TRBD1,TRBJ1-6,CASSLSGQGNSPLHF,TGCGCCAGCAGCTTGTCGGGACAGGGTAATTCACCCCTCCACTTT
.,TRBV9,.,TRBJ1-5,CASSAAGSNQPQHF,TGTGCCAGCAGCGCCGCAGGAAGCAATCAGCCCCAGCATTTT
.,TRBV9,.,TRBJ2-7,CASSPQEPSYEQYF,TGTGCCAGCAGCCCCCAGGAGCCCTCCTACGAGCAGTACTTC
.,TRBV6-1,TRBD2,TRBJ2-1,CASSEGLLAGVNEQFF,TGTGCCAGCAGTGAGGGGCTACTAGCGGGGGTCAATGAGCAGTTCTTC
.,TRBV11-2,TRBD2,TRBJ2-1,CASTLGLAVYNEQFF,TGTGCCAGCACCCTCGGGCTAGCGGTCTACAATGAGCAGTTCTTC
.,TRBV19,.,TRBJ2-6,CASSIIQYSGANVLTF,TGTGCCAGTAGTATAATTCAGTACTCTGGGGCCAACGTCCTGACTTTC
.,TRBV6-5,.,TRBJ1-3,CASSNGGNTIYF,TGTGCCAGCAGTAATGGTGGAAACACCATATATTTT
few,TRBV5-1,.,TRBJ1-4,CASSQTTPAGKLFF,TGCGCCAGCAGCCAGACTACCCCAGCGGGAAAACTGTTTTTT
.,TRBV30,.,TRBJ2-2,CAWSFGRGIGELFF,TGTGCCTGGAGTTTCGGACGCGGTATCGGCGAGCTGTTTTTT
once,TRBV6-1,TRBD2,TRBJ2-3,CASMGTSGSTDTQYF,TGTGCCAGCATGGGGACTAGCGGGAGCACAGATACGCAGTATTTT
.,TRBV4-1,TRBD2,TRBJ2-3,CASSQESGRSADTQYF,TGCGCCAGCAGCCAGGAAAGCGGGAGGTCGGCAGATACGCAGTATTTT
.,TRBV9,.,TRBJ1-4,CASSVDGRGEKLFF,TGTGCCAGCAGCGTAGACGGACGGGGTGAAAAACTGTTTTTT
.,TRBV7-2,.,TRBJ2-5,CASSLSARSQETQYF,TGTGCCAGCAGCTTATCTGCGCGGAGCCAAGAGACCCAGTACTTC
.,TRBV4-3,.,TRBJ2-3,CASSGRLGDTQYF,TGCGCCAGCAGCGGACGACTCGGAGATACGCAGTATTTT
.,TRBV9,TRBD1,TRBJ1-2,CASSRGQGNYGYTF,TGTGCCAGCAGCAGAGGACAGGGAAACTATGGCTACACCTTC
.,TRBV9,.,TRBJ2-7,CASSPSDKVSYEQYF,TGTGCCAGCAGCCCCTCGGACAAGGTCTCCTACGAGCAGTACTTC
.,TRBV30,.,TRBJ2-2,CAWSDWVAGELFF,TGTGCCTGGAGTGATTGGGTGGCCGGGGAGCTGTTTTTT
many,TRBV19,.,TRBJ2-7,CASSGGLSGQYF,TGTGCCAGTAGTGGGGGCCTATCCGGGCAGTACTTC
.,TRBV4-2,TRBD1,TRBJ1-2,CASSQDQGERGYTF,TGTGCCAGCAGCCAAGATCAGGGGGAGAGGGGCTACACCTTC
.,TRBV30,.,TRBJ1-4,CAWSGQGNEKLFF,TGTGCCTGGAGTGGCCAGGGGAACGAAAAACTGTTTTTT
once,TRBV19,TRBD1,TRBJ1-1,CASSIQGQANTEAFF,TGTGCCAGTAGTATTCAGGGACAGGCGAACACTGAAGCTTTCTTT
.,TRBV19,TRBD2,TRBJ2-7,CASSIVLSRTSPSYEQYF,TGTGCCAGTAGTATCGTGCTATCGAGGACTAGCCCATCCTACGAGCAGTACTTC
.,TRBV7-2,.,TRBJ1-4,CASSLGWLGEKLFF,TGTGCCAGCAGCTTAGGATGGCTTGGGGAAAAACTGTTTTTT
.,TRBV10-3,TRBD1,TRBJ2-7,CAIGAGTGSYEQYF,TGTGCCATCGGTGCGGGGACAGGGAGCTACGAGCAGTACTTC
.,TRBV18,TRBD1,TRBJ1-3,CASSPRDRGISGNTIYF,TGTGCCAGCTCACCCCGGGACAGGGGGATCTCTGGAAACACCATATATTTT
.,TRBV7-9,TRBD2,TRBJ2-7,CASSLSSGRLYEQYF,TGTGCCAGCAGCTTATCCAGCGGGAGACTTTATGAGCAGTACTTC
.,TRBV7-9,.,TRBJ2-1,CASSFPRRTEQFF,TGTGCCAGCAGCTTCCCCCGACGGACTGAGCAGTTCTTC
.,TRBV30,TRBD1,TRBJ2-7,CAWKLQGASEQYF,TGTGCCTGGAAGCTACAGGGGGCAAGTGAGCAGTACTTC
.,TRBV2,.,TRBJ1-4,CASTDSGVDEKLFF,TGTGCCAGCACTGATTCAGGGGTAGATGAAAAACTGTTTTTT
.,TRBV10-3,TRBD1,TRBJ1-1,CAISRSPTGGNTEAFF,TGTGCCATCAGTAGATCCCCGACAGGGGGGAACACTGAAGCTTTCTTT